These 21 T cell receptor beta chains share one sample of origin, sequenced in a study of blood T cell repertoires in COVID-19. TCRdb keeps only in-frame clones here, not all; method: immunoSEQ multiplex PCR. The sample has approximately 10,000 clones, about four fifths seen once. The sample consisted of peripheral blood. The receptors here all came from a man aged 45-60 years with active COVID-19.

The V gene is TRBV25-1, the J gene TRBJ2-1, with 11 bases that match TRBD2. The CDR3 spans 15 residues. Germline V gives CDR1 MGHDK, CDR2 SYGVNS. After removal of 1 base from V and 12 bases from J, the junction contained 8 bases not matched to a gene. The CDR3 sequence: CASSESGLAAWGQFF. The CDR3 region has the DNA TGTGCCAGCAGTGAATCGGGACTAGCGGCTTGGGGGCAGTTCTTC.

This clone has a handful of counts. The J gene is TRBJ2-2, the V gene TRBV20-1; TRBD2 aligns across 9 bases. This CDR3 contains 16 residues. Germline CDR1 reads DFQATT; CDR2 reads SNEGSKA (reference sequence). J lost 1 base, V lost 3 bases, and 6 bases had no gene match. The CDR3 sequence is CSASLLAGRNTGELFF. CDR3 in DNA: TGCAGTGCTAGTTTGCTAGCGGGAAGGAACACCGGGGAGCTGTTTTTT.

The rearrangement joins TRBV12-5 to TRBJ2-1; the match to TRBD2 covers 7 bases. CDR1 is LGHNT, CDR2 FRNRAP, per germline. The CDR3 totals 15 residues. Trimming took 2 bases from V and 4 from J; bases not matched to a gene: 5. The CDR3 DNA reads TGTGCTAGTGGTTTGTGGCAGGGACTATACAATGAGCAGTTCTTC. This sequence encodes CASGLWQGLYNEQFF.

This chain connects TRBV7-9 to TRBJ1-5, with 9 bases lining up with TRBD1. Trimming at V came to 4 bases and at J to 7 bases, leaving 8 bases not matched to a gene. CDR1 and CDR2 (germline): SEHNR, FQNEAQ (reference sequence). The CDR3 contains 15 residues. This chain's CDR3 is CASSSGTGSRQPQHF. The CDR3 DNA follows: TGTGCCAGCAGCTCCGGGACAGGGTCGAGGCAGCCCCAGCATTTT.

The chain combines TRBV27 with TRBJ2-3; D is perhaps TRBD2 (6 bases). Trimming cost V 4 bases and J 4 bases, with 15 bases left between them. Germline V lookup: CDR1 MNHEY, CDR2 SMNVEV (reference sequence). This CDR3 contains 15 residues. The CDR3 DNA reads TGTGCCAGCAGTTGGGGGGTTGGGGCGGCAGATACGCAGTATTTT. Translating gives CASSWGVGAADTQYF.

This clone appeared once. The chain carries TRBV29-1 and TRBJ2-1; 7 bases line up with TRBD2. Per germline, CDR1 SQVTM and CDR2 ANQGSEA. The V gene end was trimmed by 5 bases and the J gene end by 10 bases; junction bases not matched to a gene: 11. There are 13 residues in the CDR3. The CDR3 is CSVPRDSGGEQFF. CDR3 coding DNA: TGCAGCGTTCCTCGGGACTCCGGGGGGGAGCAGTTCTTC.

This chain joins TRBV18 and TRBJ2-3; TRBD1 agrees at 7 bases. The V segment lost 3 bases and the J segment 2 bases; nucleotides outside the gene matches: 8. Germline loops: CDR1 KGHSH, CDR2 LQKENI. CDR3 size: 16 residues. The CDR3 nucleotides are TGTGCCAGCTCACCCGAGGACAGGCCGAACACAGATACGCAGTATTTT. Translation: CASSPEDRPNTDTQYF.

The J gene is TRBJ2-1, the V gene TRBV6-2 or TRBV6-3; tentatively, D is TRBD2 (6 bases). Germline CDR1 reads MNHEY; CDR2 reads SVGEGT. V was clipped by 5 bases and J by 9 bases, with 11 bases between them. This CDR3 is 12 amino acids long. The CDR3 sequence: CASSAWGGEQFF. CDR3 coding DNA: TGTGCCAGCAGTGCCTGGGGAGGTGAGCAGTTCTTC.

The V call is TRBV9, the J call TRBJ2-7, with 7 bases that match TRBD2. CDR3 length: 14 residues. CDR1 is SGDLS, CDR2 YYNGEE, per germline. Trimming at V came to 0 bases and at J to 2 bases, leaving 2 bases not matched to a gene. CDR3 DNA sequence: TGTGCCAGCAGCGTAGAAGGGAGGGCCTACGAGCAGTACTTC. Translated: CASSVEGRAYEQYF.

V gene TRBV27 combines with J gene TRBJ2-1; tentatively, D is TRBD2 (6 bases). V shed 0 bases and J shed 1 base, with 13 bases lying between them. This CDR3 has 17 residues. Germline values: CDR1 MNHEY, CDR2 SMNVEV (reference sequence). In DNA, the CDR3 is TGTGCCAGCAGTTTATCCTCGTGGAGGGGATCCTACAATGAGCAGTTCTTC. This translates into CASSLSSWRGSYNEQFF.

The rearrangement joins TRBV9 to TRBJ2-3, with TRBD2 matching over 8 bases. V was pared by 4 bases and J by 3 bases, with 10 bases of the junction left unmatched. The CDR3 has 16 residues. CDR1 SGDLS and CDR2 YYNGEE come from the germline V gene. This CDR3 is CASSPSSGSGTDTQYF. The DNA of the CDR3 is TGTGCCAGCAGCCCGTCCAGCGGGAGTGGGACAGATACGCAGTATTTT. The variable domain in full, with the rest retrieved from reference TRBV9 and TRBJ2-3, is DSGVTQTPKHLITATGQRVTLRCSPRSGDLSVYWYQQSLDQGLQFLIQYYNGEERAKGNILERFSAQQFPDLHSELNLSSLELGDSALYFCASSPSSGSGTDTQYFGPGTRLTVL.

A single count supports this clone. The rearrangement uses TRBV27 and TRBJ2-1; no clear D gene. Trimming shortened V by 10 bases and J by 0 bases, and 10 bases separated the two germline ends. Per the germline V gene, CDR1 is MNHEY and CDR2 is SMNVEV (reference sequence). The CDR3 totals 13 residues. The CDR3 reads CATSLSSYNEQFF. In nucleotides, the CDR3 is TGTGCCACCTCACTAAGCTCCTACAATGAGCAGTTCTTC.

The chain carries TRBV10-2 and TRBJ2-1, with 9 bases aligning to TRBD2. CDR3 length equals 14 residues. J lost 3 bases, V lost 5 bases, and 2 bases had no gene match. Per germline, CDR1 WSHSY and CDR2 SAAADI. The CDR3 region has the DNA TGCGCCAGCAGTACTAGCGGGCGCTACAATGAGCAGTTCTTC. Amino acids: CASSTSGRYNEQFF.

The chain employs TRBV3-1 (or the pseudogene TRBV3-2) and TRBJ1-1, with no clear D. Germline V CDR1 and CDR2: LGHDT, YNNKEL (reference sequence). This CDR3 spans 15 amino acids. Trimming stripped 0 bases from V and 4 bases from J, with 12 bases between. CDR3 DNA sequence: TGTGCCAGCAGCCAAGAGCACTCCTTGAGCACTGAAGCTTTCTTT. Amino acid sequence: CASSQEHSLSTEAFF.

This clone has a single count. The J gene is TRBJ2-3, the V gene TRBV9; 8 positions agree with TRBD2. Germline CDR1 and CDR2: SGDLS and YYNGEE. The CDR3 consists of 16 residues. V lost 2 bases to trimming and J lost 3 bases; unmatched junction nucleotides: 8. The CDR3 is CASSVLIAGSTDTQYF. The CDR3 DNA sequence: TGTGCCAGCAGCGTCCTTATAGCGGGATCGACAGATACGCAGTATTTT.

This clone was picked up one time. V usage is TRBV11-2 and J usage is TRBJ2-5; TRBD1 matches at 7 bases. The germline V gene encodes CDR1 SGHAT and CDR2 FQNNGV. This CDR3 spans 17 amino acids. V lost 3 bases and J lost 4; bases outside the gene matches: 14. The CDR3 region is CASSFYALGDSSETQYF. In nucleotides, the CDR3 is TGTGCCAGCAGCTTTTATGCCTTAGGGGACAGTTCAGAGACCCAGTACTTC.

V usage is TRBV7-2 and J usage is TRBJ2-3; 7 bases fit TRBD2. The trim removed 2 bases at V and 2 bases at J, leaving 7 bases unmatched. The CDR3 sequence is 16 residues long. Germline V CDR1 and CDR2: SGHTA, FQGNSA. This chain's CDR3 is CASSLTRDYLTDTQYF. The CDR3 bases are TGTGCCAGCAGCTTAACTCGGGACTACCTCACAGATACGCAGTATTTT.

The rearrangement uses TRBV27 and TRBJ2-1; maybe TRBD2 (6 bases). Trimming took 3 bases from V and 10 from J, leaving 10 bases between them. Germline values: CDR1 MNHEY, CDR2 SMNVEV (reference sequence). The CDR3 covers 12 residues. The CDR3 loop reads CASSFPGLEQFF. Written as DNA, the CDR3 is TGTGCCAGCAGTTTCCCGGGACTCGAGCAGTTCTTC.

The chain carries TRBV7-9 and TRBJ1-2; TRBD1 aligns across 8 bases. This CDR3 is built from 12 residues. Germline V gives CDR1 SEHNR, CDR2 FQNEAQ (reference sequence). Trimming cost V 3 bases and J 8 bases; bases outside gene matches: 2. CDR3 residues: CASSFGTGGYTF. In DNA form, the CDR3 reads TGTGCCAGCAGCTTTGGGACAGGCGGCTACACCTTC. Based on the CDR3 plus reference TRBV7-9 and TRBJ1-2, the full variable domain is DTGVSQNPRHKITKRGQNVTFRCDPISEHNRLYWYRQTLGQGPEFLTYFQNEAQLEKSRLLSDRFSAERPKGSFSTLEIQRTEQGDSAMYLCASSFGTGGYTFGSGTRLTVV.

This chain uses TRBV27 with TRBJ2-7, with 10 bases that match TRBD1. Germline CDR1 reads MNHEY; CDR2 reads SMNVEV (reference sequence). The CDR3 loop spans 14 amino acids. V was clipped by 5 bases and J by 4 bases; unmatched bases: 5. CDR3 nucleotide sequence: TGTGCCAGCAGTAAGGACAGGGGGGCGTACGAGCAGTACTTC. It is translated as CASSKDRGAYEQYF.

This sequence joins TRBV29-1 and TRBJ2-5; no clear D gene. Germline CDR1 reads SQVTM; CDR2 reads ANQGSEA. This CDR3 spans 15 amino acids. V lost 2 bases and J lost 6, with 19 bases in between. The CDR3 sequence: CSVELNARSGKTQYF. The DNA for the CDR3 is TGCAGCGTTGAATTAAATGCGCGGTCGGGTAAGACCCAGTACTTC.